Below, 6 T cell receptor beta chains from the same sample are listed, as sequenced in a study of shared clonotypes between healthy human individuals. Naive CD8 isolation took CD45RO-negative cells positively selected for CCR7 and excluded terminally differentiated effector memory CD45RA+ cells. This table comes from immunoSEQ multiplex PCR, and its TCRdb copy is limited to in-frame clones, with some not included. Of about 2.1 million clones listed, over 85% are singletons. The sample taken for sequencing was naive CD8+ T cells from PBMCs. These receptors all stem from a man aged 18-30 years in good health. Some clones in this sample may be carry-over from other donors' samples.

The V gene is TRBV7-9, the J gene TRBJ2-7; D might be TRBD1 (6 bases). Germline lookup yields CDR1 SEHNR and CDR2 FQNEAQ (reference sequence). V shed 4 bases and J shed 4 bases, with 14 bases lying between them. The CDR3 extends over 14 amino acids. In nucleotides, the CDR3 is TGTGCCAGCAGCTCCCGGGACAATGCTTACGAGCAGTACTTC. This translates into CASSSRDNAYEQYF.

The CDR3: CASRIQGVPYEQYF. The CDR3 region has the DNA TGTGCCAGCAGGATACAGGGCGTCCCCTACGAGCAGTACTTC. The rearrangement uses TRBV6-1 and TRBJ2-7; TRBD1 might be the D (6 bases). Germline V lookup: CDR1 MNHNS, CDR2 SASEGT. CDR3 length: 14 amino acids. V lost 6 bases and J 2 bases, leaving 14 bases between the germline ends.

The chain has TRBV27 and TRBJ2-5; the match to TRBD2 covers 10 bases. TRBJ2-7 explains the end of the DNA better; the J call may be wrong. The CDR3 sequence is 15 residues long. Germline assignment: CDR1 MNHEY and CDR2 SMNVEV (reference sequence). CDR3 bases: TGTGCCAGCAGGCCTATAGCGGGAGGTATCCTCGAGCAGTACTTC. It yields the protein CASRPIAGGILEQYF.

This chain connects TRBV5-1 to TRBJ2-7; D is uncertain. The germline V gene has CDR1 SGHRS and CDR2 YFSETQ. The CDR3 covers 14 residues. The ends were cut back, 2 bases at V and 1 base at J, with 10 bases in the middle. In DNA, the CDR3 is TGCGCCAGCAGCTTATCTTATCCTTCCTACGAGCAGTACTTC. This sequence encodes CASSLSYPSYEQYF.

The genes are TRBV27 and TRBJ2-1; no firm D call. The CDR3 has 13 residues. Germline lookup yields CDR1 MNHEY and CDR2 SMNVEV (reference sequence). The V end was cut by 4 bases, the J end by 0 bases, with 4 bases between. Here the CDR3 DNA reads TGTGCCAGCAGTTCCGACTCCTACAATGAGCAGTTCTTC. Residues: CASSSDSYNEQFF.

This chain uses TRBV5-1 with TRBJ2-1, with a possible D match to TRBD2 (7 bases). CDR1 and CDR2 (germline): SGHRS, YFSETQ. V was pared by 4 bases and J by 9 bases, with 11 bases between. The length of the CDR3 is 12 residues. The DNA of the CDR3 is TGCGCCAGCAGCCCAAGGGGGGGTGAGCAGTTCTTC. Translating gives CASSPRGGEQFF.